This entry lists 20 T cell receptor beta chains sequenced from one sample in a study of T cell responses to AZD1222 COVID-19 vaccine. Using immunoSEQ multiplex PCR, the repertoire was profiled, and TCRdb retains in-frame clones only, with some absent. The sample shows more than 95,000 clones, more than 85% of them seen only once. The specimen was peripheral blood, collected on day 0 of MenACWY control vaccination. These receptors all stem from an adult in good health.

This chain joins TRBV9 and TRBJ2-3; a possible D gene is TRBD1 (6 bases). This CDR3 comprises 16 residues. The germline V gene has CDR1 SGDLS and CDR2 YYNGEE. The V and J ends lost 0 bases and 1 base respectively, with 12 bases between them. In nucleotides, the CDR3 is TGTGCCAGCAGCGTAGCCGTGACAGGCGGCACAGATACGCAGTATTTT. This codes for CASSVAVTGGTDTQYF.

The chain recombines TRBV5-6 with TRBJ2-1; maybe TRBD1 (5 bases). Germline loops: CDR1 SGHDT, CDR2 YYEEEE. This CDR3 has 15 residues. The V and J ends lost 0 bases and 4 bases respectively, with 11 bases between them. CDR3 amino acids: CASSLEQGGYNEQFF. DNA of the CDR3: TGTGCCAGCAGCTTGGAGCAGGGTGGTTACAATGAGCAGTTCTTC. The full variable domain, in which reference TRBV5-6 and TRBJ2-1 provide the parts outside the CDR3, is DAGVTQSPTHLIKTRGQQVTLRCSPKSGHDTVSWYQQALGQGPQFIFQYYEEEERQRGNFPDRFSGHQFPNYSSELNVNALLLGDSALYLCASSLEQGGYNEQFFGPGTRLTVL.

In its sample, this clone was seen once. The rearrangement links TRBV12-3 or TRBV12-4 to TRBJ1-1, with a weak D call TRBD1 (5 bases). V was clipped by 3 bases and J by 4 bases, with 9 bases between them. CDR3 size: 13 residues. DNA of the CDR3: TGTGCCAGCAGTTTCTCTGGGACCACTGAAGCTTTCTTT. As protein: CASSFSGTTEAFF.

V usage is TRBV5-4 and J usage is TRBJ2-3; 7 bases map to TRBD2. CDR3 length equals 15 residues. The J segment lost 11 bases and the V segment lost 3 bases, leaving 15 bases of the junction unmatched. Looked up from germline, CDR1 is SGHNT and CDR2 is YYREEE (reference sequence). CDR3 in amino acids: CASSYSTWTSPVQYF. The CDR3 bases are TGTGCCAGCAGCTACTCGACCTGGACTAGTCCGGTGCAGTATTTT.

This chain links TRBV18 with TRBJ2-5; 9 bases line up with TRBD1. The CDR3 spans 13 residues. V shed 8 bases and J 2 bases; nucleotides not matched to a gene: 3. Germline V gene sequence: CDR1 KGHSH, CDR2 LQKENI. The CDR3 protein is CASLTGGQETQYF. CDR3 DNA: TGTGCCAGCCTGACAGGGGGACAAGAGACCCAGTACTTC.

This chain links TRBV7-6 with TRBJ2-7; 11 nucleotides agree with TRBD2. The V segment lost 6 bases and the J segment 4 bases; nucleotides outside the gene matches: 8. The CDR3 runs 15 residues. Germline CDR1 SGHVS, CDR2 FNYEAQ. The CDR3 is CASSSTSGSSYEQYF. The DNA of the CDR3 is TGTGCCAGCAGTTCCACTAGCGGGAGCTCGTACGAGCAGTACTTC.

V is TRBV19 and J is TRBJ2-7, with 12 bases lining up with TRBD2. The V and J ends lost 4 bases and 5 bases, in that order; junction bases with no gene match: 12. CDR3 length equals 17 residues. Germline-derived CDR1 and CDR2 are LNHDA and SQIVND (reference sequence). The CDR3: CASSTYPRTSGTHEQYF. The CDR3, as DNA: TGTGCCAGTAGTACCTATCCCCGGACTAGCGGGACCCACGAGCAGTACTTC.

The CDR3 loop reads CASASQGAGIQETQYF. As DNA, the CDR3 is TGTGCCAGCGCATCCCAAGGGGCCGGGATCCAAGAGACCCAGTACTTC. This rearrangement joins TRBV7-9 to TRBJ2-5; D possibly uses TRBD1 or TRBD2 (5 bases each). CDR1 and CDR2 (germline): SEHNR, FQNEAQ (reference sequence). V lost 8 bases and J lost 1, with 20 bases in between. This CDR3 comprises 16 residues.

The chain has TRBV19 and TRBJ2-1; 9 bases fit TRBD2. V lost 4 bases and J lost 8; bases outside the gene matches: 6. There are 14 residues in the CDR3. Germline values: CDR1 LNHDA, CDR2 SQIVND (reference sequence). The CDR3 reads CASSSLAGSYEQFF. The CDR3 nucleotides are TGTGCCAGTAGTAGTCTAGCGGGATCGTATGAGCAGTTCTTC. The entire variable domain, with the rest obtained from reference TRBV19 and TRBJ2-1, is as follows: DGGITQSPKYLFRKEGQNVTLSCEQNLNHDAMYWYRQDPGQGLRLIYYSQIVNDFQKGDIAEGYSVSREKKESFPLTVTSAQKNPTAFYLCASSSLAGSYEQFFGPGTRLTVL.

This clone was seen a single time. The chain recombines TRBV7-9 with TRBJ2-3; the D gene is possibly TRBD1 (6 bases). Germline V gives CDR1 SEHNR, CDR2 FQNEAQ (reference sequence). Trimming removed 5 bases from V and 1 base from J, with 13 bases in between. The CDR3 consists of 15 residues. The DNA of the CDR3 is TGTGCCAGCAGCCCAGGGGTGGGAGGCACAGATACGCAGTATTTT. It is translated as CASSPGVGGTDTQYF.

The chain is built from TRBV9 and TRBJ2-7; D is unresolved. The CDR3 sequence is 15 residues long. Looked up from germline, CDR1 is SGDLS and CDR2 is YYNGEE. Trimming left V 1 base short and J 3 bases short, with 14 bases between. The CDR3 DNA sequence: TGTGCCAGCAGCGTATCCCCGGAGTCGTACTACGAGCAGTACTTC. This codes for CASSVSPESYYEQYF.

V usage is TRBV4-1 and J usage is TRBJ1-2; 7 bases agree with TRBD1. In germline, CDR1 is MGHRA, CDR2 YSYEKL. J lost 7 bases, V lost 4 bases, and 12 bases had no gene match. The CDR3 has 15 amino acids. CDR3 sequence (DNA): TGCGCCAGCAGCCCAAGCAGGGGGTTCGTTGCTGGCTACACCTTC. It translates to CASSPSRGFVAGYTF.

The genes are TRBV30 and TRBJ2-2; TRBD2 might be the D (5 bases). The germline V gene encodes CDR1 GTSNPN and CDR2 SVGIG (reference sequence). The CDR3 is made up of 15 amino acids. The V gene lost 1 base and the J gene lost 1 base, with 10 bases spanning the gap. Here the CDR3 reads CAWSGFGVNTGELFF. CDR3 nucleotide sequence: TGTGCCTGGAGTGGCTTCGGGGTGAACACCGGGGAGCTGTTTTTT.

V is TRBV5-1 and J is TRBJ2-3; D unresolved. CDR1 is SGHRS and CDR2 is YFSETQ in the germline V gene. The CDR3 consists of 12 residues. Deletions cut 0 bases from V and 7 bases from J, with 6 bases between. The CDR3 loop reads CASSLGGNTQYF. The CDR3 coding sequence is TGCGCCAGCAGCTTGGGGGGTAATACGCAGTATTTT. The entire variable domain, with the rest obtained from reference TRBV5-1 and TRBJ2-3, is as follows: KAGVTQTPRYLIKTRGQQVTLSCSPISGHRSVSWYQQTPGQGLQFLFEYFSETQRNKGNFPGRFSGRQFSNSRSEMNVSTLELGDSALYLCASSLGGNTQYFGPGTRLTVL.

The rearrangement links TRBV7-3 to TRBJ2-5, with a possible D match to TRBD1 (6 bases). This CDR3 comprises 14 residues. V shed 5 bases and J shed 6 bases, with 16 bases lying between them. Germline CDR1 is SGHTA and CDR2 is FQGTGA. CDR3 in DNA: TGTGCCAGCAGCCCCGGGGCAGGGGTACAGACCCAGTACTTC. It encodes CASSPGAGVQTQYF.

The chain has TRBV18 and TRBJ2-5; the D is unclear. Germline-derived CDR1 and CDR2 are KGHSH and LQKENI. CDR3 length: 14 residues. Trimming left V 3 bases short and J 1 base short, with 9 bases between. This chain's CDR3 is CASSPGQPQETQYF. The CDR3 region has the DNA TGTGCCAGCTCACCGGGTCAACCCCAAGAGACCCAGTACTTC.

The rearrangement links TRBV20-1 to TRBJ1-2, with TRBD1 identical over 8 bases. CDR3 length equals 13 residues. Trimming took 3 bases from V and 8 from J; bases not matched to a gene: 8. Germline V CDR1 and CDR2: DFQATT, SNEGSKA (reference sequence). CDR3 sequence: CSASDRGSHGYTF. The CDR3 DNA follows: TGCAGTGCTAGTGACAGGGGATCCCACGGCTACACCTTC.

The chain uses TRBV3-1 (or the pseudogene TRBV3-2) and TRBJ2-1; TRBD2 agrees at 14 bases. The germline V gene encodes CDR1 LGHDT and CDR2 YNNKEL (reference sequence). The CDR3 covers 23 residues. The V and J ends lost 3 bases and 0 bases, in that order; junction bases with no gene match: 19. The CDR3 loop is CASSQTRWAGTSGRRSSYNEQFF. CDR3 DNA: TGTGCCAGCAGCCAGACCCGTTGGGCCGGGACTAGCGGGAGACGGAGCTCCTACAATGAGCAGTTCTTC.

This chain links TRBV10-3 with TRBJ1-1; 11 bases line up with TRBD1. Germline-derived CDR1 and CDR2 are ENHRY and SYGVKD. J was trimmed by 5 bases and V by 6 bases; bases with no gene match: 11. The CDR3 is 16 amino acids. This CDR3 is CAIRGTGGTGRTEAFF. The CDR3 DNA follows: TGTGCCATCAGGGGGACAGGGGGAACGGGTAGAACTGAAGCTTTCTTT.

The chain employs TRBV6-5 and TRBJ2-3, with D unresolved. The V gene's germline CDR1 is MNHEY and CDR2 SVGAGI. The CDR3 is 11 amino acids. Trimming pared 10 bases from V and 6 bases from J, leaving 11 bases between. CDR3: CATRYLDTQYF. The CDR3 DNA follows: TGTGCCACCAGATACTTGGATACGCAGTATTTT.